The 25 T cell receptor beta chains presented below share a single source sample, sequenced in a study of neurological immune-mediated disorders. A single record per CDR3 protein comes from TCRdb applying MiXCR to the 5' RACE reads. Of about 54,000 distinct CDR3 sequences in the sample, about 4% were seen once. The sequencing sample was made of CD4+ T cells from blood. The receptors were gathered from a woman in her forties with multiple sclerosis.

This clonotype was recorded many times. The chain links TRBV11-2 to TRBJ2-1; 8 bases line up with TRBD2. This CDR3 comprises 16 residues. Germline CDR1 reads SGHAT; CDR2 reads FQNNGV. The ends lost 4 bases at V and 4 bases at J; junction bases unmatched: 9. The CDR3 reads CASSSRSGGEYNEQFF. The CDR3 DNA follows: TGTGCCAGCAGCTCCCGATCGGGGGGGGAATACAATGAGCAGTTCTTC.

This clonotype occurred many times. The chain recombines TRBV15 with TRBJ1-2; no definite D call. This CDR3 is built from 15 residues. The ends were cut back, 1 base at V and 1 base at J, with 10 bases in the middle. The V gene's germline CDR1 is LNHNV and CDR2 YYDKDF (reference sequence). This chain's CDR3 is CATSRARRDNYGYTF. The DNA for the CDR3 is TGTGCCACCAGCAGAGCTCGCCGGGATAACTATGGCTACACCTTC.

At least ten counts were recorded for this clonotype. The genes are TRBV7-2 and TRBJ1-1, with a weak D call TRBD1 (5 bases). V gave up 0 bases and J gave up 10 bases, with 15 bases separating them. Germline V lookup: CDR1 SGHTA, CDR2 FQGNSA. This CDR3 region has 14 residues. CDR3 bases: TGTGCCAGCAGCTTAGCGGTTCGGGGGTTTGGAGCTTTCTTT. This translates into CASSLAVRGFGAFF.

This clonotype was picked up many times. The genes are TRBV5-1 and TRBJ2-3, with D perhaps TRBD1 (6 bases). V lost 4 bases and J lost 2, with 14 bases in between. The CDR3 runs to 15 residues. Germline CDR1 reads SGHRS; CDR2 reads YFSETQ. The CDR3 reads CASSLLTGLTDTQYF. CDR3 nucleotide sequence: TGCGCCAGCAGCCTCTTGACAGGACTCACAGATACGCAGTATTTT.

In its sample, this clonotype was seen many times. The CDR3 nucleotides are TGCGCCAGCAGCTTGGTAGTTCTCGATACGCAGTATTTT. This sequence encodes CASSLVVLDTQYF. The chain uses TRBV5-1 and TRBJ2-3; no reliable D call. CDR3 length: 13 residues. CDR1 is SGHRS and CDR2 is YFSETQ in the germline V gene. V was trimmed by 0 bases and J by 6 bases, leaving 8 bases between them.

This clonotype was picked up many times. This CDR3 is CASSSLWGYEQYF. As DNA, the CDR3 is TGTGCCAGCAGCTCCCTCTGGGGCTACGAGCAGTACTTC. V and J are TRBV7-2 and TRBJ2-7; D is unclear. The V end lost 4 bases, the J end lost 3 bases, and 10 bases lay between the germline ends. CDR3 length equals 13 residues. The germline gives CDR1 SGHTA, CDR2 FQGNSA.

Ten or more counts support this clonotype. V usage is TRBV10-3 and J usage is TRBJ1-1; no firm D call. V dropped 4 bases and J dropped 3 bases, with 15 bases sitting between them. The CDR3 is 15 residues long. Germline values: CDR1 ENHRY, CDR2 SYGVKD. The CDR3 reads CAISVKAVRDTEAFF. The CDR3 nucleotides are TGTGCCATCAGTGTAAAGGCAGTGAGGGACACTGAAGCTTTCTTT.

This clonotype occurred many times. V and J are TRBV7-9 and TRBJ2-7; TRBD1 matches 9 bases. From germline, CDR1 is SEHNR and CDR2 FQNEAQ (reference sequence). The length of the CDR3 is 15 residues. Losses at the gene ends were 2 bases for V and 2 bases for J; bases not matched to a gene: 4. The CDR3 reads CASSLLGQGTYEQYF. The CDR3 region has the DNA TGTGCCAGCAGCTTATTGGGACAGGGCACCTACGAGCAGTACTTC.

This clonotype was seen ten or more times. V and J are TRBV6-1 and TRBJ1-2; D perhaps matches TRBD1 (5 bases). CDR1 is MNHNS, CDR2 SASEGT, per germline. V was pared by 1 base and J by 7 bases, with 19 bases between. CDR3 length equals 16 residues. The CDR3 DNA is TGTGCCAGCAGTGAAGAGGGGCCTCTCTCTACCATTGGCTACACCTTC. Its protein is CASSEEGPLSTIGYTF.

This clonotype has a count of ten or more. The genes are TRBV20-1 and TRBJ2-2, with a tentative D call TRBD1 (7 bases). Trimming stripped 0 bases from V and 5 bases from J, with 16 bases between. CDR3 length: 16 amino acids. CDR1 is DFQATT and CDR2 is SNEGSKA in the germline V gene (reference sequence). CDR3 coding DNA: TGCAGTGCTAGAGATTCCAGGGGGGAGACGACCGGGGAGCTGTTTTTT. Translated, it gives CSARDSRGETTGELFF.

At least ten counts were recorded for this clonotype. The V and J genes are TRBV11-2 and TRBJ2-1, with D perhaps TRBD2 (6 bases). The CDR3 totals 15 residues. Germline V CDR1 and CDR2: SGHAT, FQNNGV. Between the trimmed V and J ends, which lost 6 bases and 2 bases, there was a span of 14 bases. The CDR3 coding sequence is TGTGCCAGCAGATTAACTAGCCTGGCCTACAATGAGCAGTTCTTC. The encoded protein is CASRLTSLAYNEQFF.

This clonotype has a count of ten or more. The genes are TRBV6-9 and TRBJ1-5, with 10 bases identical to TRBD1. The CDR3 consists of 13 residues. CDR1 is MNHGY, CDR2 SVAAGI, per germline. V lost 8 bases to trimming and J lost 5 bases; unmatched junction nucleotides: 3. The CDR3 region is CASDRGLYQPQHF. Written as DNA, the CDR3 is TGTGCCAGCGACAGGGGGCTTTATCAGCCCCAGCATTTT.

There are many counts of this clonotype. This chain links TRBV27 with TRBJ2-1; TRBD1 matches at 7 bases. V was pared by 7 bases and J by 4 bases, with 4 bases of the junction left unmatched. CDR1 and CDR2 (germline): MNHEY, SMNVEV (reference sequence). The CDR3 runs to 13 residues. CDR3 sequence reads: CASTKQGYNEQFF. The CDR3 DNA sequence: TGTGCCAGCACCAAACAGGGGTACAATGAGCAGTTCTTC.

In this sample, this clonotype turned up many times. The V and J genes are TRBV20-1 and TRBJ1-5; the D is unclear. The V and J ends lost 1 base and 0 bases respectively, with 7 bases between them. This CDR3 has 14 residues. In germline, CDR1 is DFQATT, CDR2 SNEGSKA (reference sequence). In nucleotides, the CDR3 is TGCAGTGCTAGAGGGCCCACTAGCAATCAGCCCCAGCATTTT. Its protein product is CSARGPTSNQPQHF.

This clonotype was counted at least ten times. This chain uses TRBV5-6 with TRBJ2-1, with TRBD1 matching over 10 bases. The CDR3 spans 18 residues. V dropped 4 bases and J dropped 7; count of bases not matched to a gene: 17. CDR1 is SGHDT and CDR2 is YYEEEE in the germline V gene. The CDR3 loop is CASSAWTGGDVAENEQFF. CDR3 nucleotides: TGTGCCAGCAGCGCCTGGACAGGGGGAGACGTCGCGGAGAATGAGCAGTTCTTC.

This clonotype was seen more than once but under ten times. This rearrangement joins TRBV4-1 to TRBJ1-2; 12 nucleotides agree with TRBD1. Germline-derived CDR1 and CDR2 are MGHRA and YSYEKL. The CDR3 loop spans 17 amino acids. The V and J ends lost 4 bases and 3 bases, in that order; junction bases with no gene match: 9. CDR3 sequence: CASSPVAGQGAYYGYTF. Written as DNA, the CDR3 is TGCGCCAGCAGCCCCGTTGCGGGACAGGGGGCTTACTATGGCTACACCTTC.

This clonotype occurred many times. The J gene is TRBJ2-6, the V gene TRBV5-6; D gene unclear. This CDR3 is built from 16 residues. V lost 4 bases to trimming and J lost 0 bases, with 11 bases between them. From germline, CDR1 is SGHDT and CDR2 YYEEEE. The CDR3 nucleotides are TGTGCCAGCAGCCCAGGCCCTAGCTCTGGGGCCAACGTCCTGACTTTC. As protein: CASSPGPSSGANVLTF. Complete variable domain (other parts from reference TRBV5-6 and TRBJ2-6): DAGVTQSPTHLIKTRGQQVTLRCSPKSGHDTVSWYQQALGQGPQFIFQYYEEEERQRGNFPDRFSGHQFPNYSSELNVNALLLGDSALYLCASSPGPSSGANVLTFGAGSRLTVL.

This clonotype appeared many times. This chain uses TRBV7-2 with TRBJ2-3; D may match TRBD1 or TRBD2 (5 bases each). CDR1 and CDR2 (germline): SGHTA, FQGNSA. The V end was cut by 4 bases, the J end by 4 bases, with 18 bases between. The CDR3 length is 16 residues. CDR3 sequence: CASSSAGTPWADTQYF. The CDR3 DNA is TGTGCCAGCAGCTCCGCCGGGACCCCCTGGGCAGATACGCAGTATTTT. The full variable domain, rest sourced from reference TRBV7-2 and TRBJ2-3, is GAGVSQSPSNKVTEKGKDVELRCDPISGHTALYWYRQSLGQGLEFLIYFQGNSAPDKSGLPSDRFSAERTGGSVSTLTIQRTQQEDSAVYLCASSSAGTPWADTQYFGPGTRLTVL.

The table lists this clonotype with many counts. V and J are TRBV3-1 and TRBJ1-2; D remains unclear. CDR3 length equals 16 residues. V was trimmed by 2 bases and J by 4 bases, leaving 17 bases between them. Germline V gene sequence: CDR1 LGHDT, CDR2 YNNKEL (reference sequence). The CDR3 is CASSQPGPPQVYGYTF. The CDR3, as DNA: TGTGCCAGCAGCCAACCGGGTCCCCCTCAGGTCTATGGCTACACCTTC.

CDR3 in amino acids: CAIQAGGSTDTQYF. The CDR3 DNA reads as TGTGCCATCCAGGCGGGGGGTTCCACAGATACGCAGTATTTT. The genes are TRBV10-3 and TRBJ2-3; 8 nucleotides line up with TRBD2. With 8 bases clipped from V and 2 bases from J, the junction kept 6 bases outside the gene matches. Germline CDR1 ENHRY, CDR2 SYGVKD. The CDR3 is 14 amino acids.

Many counts were recorded for this clonotype. The rearrangement links TRBV7-8 to TRBJ2-7; tentatively, D is TRBD1 or TRBD2 (5 bases each). CDR3 size: 12 residues. Trimming shortened V by 4 bases and J by 12 bases, and 16 bases separated the two germline ends. Germline CDR1 is SGHVS and CDR2 is FQNEAQ. CDR3 in amino acids: CASSYYRGFRYF. The DNA for the CDR3 is TGTGCCAGCAGCTATTACCGGGGCTTTAGGTACTTC.

This clonotype was recorded many times. The CDR3 spells CASSPNMIQGTEAFF. The CDR3 DNA is TGCGCCAGCAGCCCCAATATGATTCAGGGCACTGAAGCTTTCTTT. The chain has TRBV5-1 and TRBJ1-1; maybe TRBD1 (5 bases). CDR1 and CDR2 from the germline V gene are SGHRS and YFSETQ. Trimming left V 4 bases short and J 4 bases short, with 17 bases between. This CDR3 has 15 amino acids.

This clonotype was counted at least ten times. The chain uses TRBV5-5 and TRBJ1-2; 10 nucleotides align to TRBD1. Germline V gene lookup returns CDR1 SGHKS and CDR2 YYEKEE (reference sequence). This CDR3 comprises 14 residues. With V trimmed by 4 bases and J by 6 bases, 6 bases remained unmatched. The DNA for the CDR3 is TGTGCCAGCAGCGTGCAGACAGGGGGCCATGGCTACACCTTC. Encoded protein: CASSVQTGGHGYTF.

This clonotype was seen repeatedly, ten times or more. The chain couples TRBV29-1 to TRBJ2-5; unclear D gene. CDR1 SQVTM and CDR2 ANQGSEA come from the germline V gene. This CDR3 is 13 amino acids long. With 5 bases removed from V and 1 base from J, the gap between germline ends came to 11 bases. The DNA of the CDR3 is TGCAGCGTTCTCAGGAACCTCCAAGAGACCCAGTACTTC. It encodes CSVLRNLQETQYF.

Ten or more counts support this clonotype. This chain joins TRBV10-3 and TRBJ2-5; perhaps TRBD2 as D (5 bases). Germline V lookup: CDR1 ENHRY, CDR2 SYGVKD. The CDR3 covers 14 residues. V was trimmed by 2 bases and J by 2 bases, leaving 9 bases between them. The DNA of the CDR3 is TGTGCCATCAGTGAGCCTAGCAAGCAAGAGACCCAGTACTTC. It yields the protein CAISEPSKQETQYF.